The 12 T cell receptor beta chains below all came from one sample that was sequenced in a study of molecular identifiers for immune sequencing clone quantification. TCRdb reprocessed the PCR reads with MiXCR, giving one entry per CDR3 protein. This table holds over 35,000 distinct CDR3 sequences, nearly 25% found once. The source material was naive CD8+ T cells from blood, with Jurkat cell RNA spiked in. The sample's subset: FACS-sorted CD8+CD4-CCR7+CD45RA+ naive T cells. Receptor source: a human donor in good health. Some libraries in this study had Jurkat cell RNA spiked in.

A note on this clonotype: One end of the junction fails to match germline, which may point to a read error. The chain carries TRBV4-1 and TRBJ1-5; D uncertain. The germline V gene has CDR1 MGHRA and CDR2 YSYEKL. The CDR3 loop spans 14 amino acids. The CDR3 DNA reads TGCGCCAGCAACCAAGCTGTTAGCAATCAGCCCCAGCATTTT. Translation gives CASNQAVSNQPQHF.

This clonotype was observed at least ten times. The chain employs TRBV29-1 and TRBJ1-1; D gene ambiguous. Trimming took 4 bases from V and 0 from J, leaving 6 bases between them. CDR1 is SQVTM and CDR2 is ANQGSEA in the germline V gene. The CDR3 spans 12 residues. This CDR3 reads CSVVGVNTEAFF. The DNA of the CDR3 is TGCAGCGTTGTCGGGGTGAACACTGAAGCTTTCTTT.

The sample holds many counts of this clonotype. The J gene is TRBJ1-1, the V gene TRBV11-2; D gene uncertain. The CDR3 covers 12 residues. CDR1 is SGHAT, CDR2 FQNNGV, per germline. Trimming pared 0 bases from V and 6 bases from J, leaving 5 bases between. This CDR3 reads CASSLDWAEAFF. In nucleotides, the CDR3 is TGTGCCAGCAGCTTAGATTGGGCTGAAGCTTTCTTT.

This clonotype was recorded at least ten times. The chain is built from TRBV6-5 and TRBJ2-7; possibly TRBD1 or TRBD2 for D (5 bases each). Trimming cost V 2 bases and J 2 bases, with 13 bases left between them. Germline V gene sequence: CDR1 MNHEY, CDR2 SVGAGI. The CDR3 totals 15 residues. The CDR3 loop is CASSYGGDGPYEQYF. CDR3 DNA sequence: TGTGCCAGCAGTTACGGTGGGGACGGACCCTACGAGCAGTACTTC.

There are a few counts of this clonotype. A much larger clone is a single base away; this may be a read error. The chain couples TRBV9 to TRBJ2-1; the D gene could be TRBD1 or TRBD2 (5 bases each). The CDR3 totals 15 residues. V was shortened by 0 bases and J by 6 bases, with 13 bases between the two germline ends. Germline lookup yields CDR1 SGDLS and CDR2 YYNGEE. The CDR3, as DNA: TGTGCCAGCAGCGTAGGAGGGGCCGCGGCCAATGAGCAGTTCTTC. Amino acid sequence: CASSVGGAAANEQFF.

Note on this clonotype: A much larger clone differs from this one at a single base, so this may be a read error. The CDR3 does not close with the conserved phenylalanine or tryptophan, likely indicating a read error. This CDR3 is CASSYPLAGTGELFL. CDR3 DNA sequence: TGTGCCAGCAGTTACCCCCTAGCGGGCACCGGGGAGCTGTTTCTT. The rearrangement joins TRBV6-2 or TRBV6-3 to TRBJ2-2; 8 nucleotides align to TRBD2. V was pared by 2 bases and J by 4 bases, with 3 bases of the junction left unmatched. This CDR3 spans 15 amino acids. Germline CDR1 MNHEY, CDR2 SVGEGT.

This chain joins TRBV5-1 and TRBJ2-1, with TRBD1 matching over 7 bases. V lost 0 bases, J lost 3 bases, and 6 bases stayed unmatched. The CDR3 totals 16 residues. The germline gives CDR1 SGHRS, CDR2 YFSETQ. Here the CDR3 reads CASSLESGTDYNEQFF. In DNA, the CDR3 is TGCGCCAGCAGCTTGGAATCCGGGACAGACTACAATGAGCAGTTCTTC. Drawing the rest from reference TRBV5-1 and TRBJ2-1, the complete variable domain is KAGVTQTPRYLIKTRGQQVTLSCSPISGHRSVSWYQQTPGQGLQFLFEYFSETQRNKGNFPGRFSGRQFSNSRSEMNVSTLELGDSALYLCASSLESGTDYNEQFFGPGTRLTVL.

Of note for this clonotype: Given a much more abundant clone one base away, this may be a read error. This sequence joins TRBV7-9 and TRBJ2-7; a possible D gene is TRBD1 (5 bases). The V and J ends lost 5 bases and 5 bases respectively, with 19 bases between them. The CDR3 length is 15 residues. Germline assignment: CDR1 SEHNR and CDR2 FQNEAQ (reference sequence). CDR3 residues: CASSPEGSGSHEQYF. In DNA, the CDR3 is TGTGCCAGCAGCCCCGAAGGGTCAGGGTCCCACGAGCAGTACTTC.

Details on this clonotype: At one end, the junction sequence differs from germline, possibly due to a read error. The genes are TRBV6-5 and TRBJ2-2; 12 bases are a match to TRBD1. Per the germline V gene, CDR1 is MNHEY and CDR2 is SVGAGI. The CDR3 runs 17 residues. The CDR3 sequence: CASSPGQGAANTGDLFF. The CDR3 region has the DNA TGTGCCAGCAGCCCGGGACAGGGGGCCGCGAACACCGGGGATCTGTTTTTT.

At least ten counts were recorded for this clonotype. The rearrangement uses TRBV28 and TRBJ2-5, with D unclear. The ends were cut back, 5 bases at V and 1 base at J, with 14 bases in the middle. The CDR3 consists of 15 residues. Germline CDR1 is MDHEN and CDR2 is SYDVKM. The CDR3 nucleotides read TGTGCCAGCAGTCTAGTTAGAAGGGTCCAAGAGACCCAGTACTTC. As protein: CASSLVRRVQETQYF.

The gene calls are TRBV19 and TRBJ2-1; D gene uncertain. V gave up 3 bases and J gave up 7 bases, with 13 bases separating them. The CDR3 is 14 residues long. Germline V CDR1 and CDR2: LNHDA, SQIVND (reference sequence). CDR3 amino acids: CASSIVAAWNEQFF. CDR3 bases: TGTGCCAGTAGTATCGTGGCAGCCTGGAATGAGCAGTTCTTC.

The chain couples TRBV12-1 to TRBJ2-3. TRBV12-1 counts as a pseudogene. The CDR3 loop spans 12 amino acids. The CDR3 DNA is TGTGCCAGCAGTCATGGCCCAGATACGCAGTATTTT. Translating gives CASSHGPDTQYF.